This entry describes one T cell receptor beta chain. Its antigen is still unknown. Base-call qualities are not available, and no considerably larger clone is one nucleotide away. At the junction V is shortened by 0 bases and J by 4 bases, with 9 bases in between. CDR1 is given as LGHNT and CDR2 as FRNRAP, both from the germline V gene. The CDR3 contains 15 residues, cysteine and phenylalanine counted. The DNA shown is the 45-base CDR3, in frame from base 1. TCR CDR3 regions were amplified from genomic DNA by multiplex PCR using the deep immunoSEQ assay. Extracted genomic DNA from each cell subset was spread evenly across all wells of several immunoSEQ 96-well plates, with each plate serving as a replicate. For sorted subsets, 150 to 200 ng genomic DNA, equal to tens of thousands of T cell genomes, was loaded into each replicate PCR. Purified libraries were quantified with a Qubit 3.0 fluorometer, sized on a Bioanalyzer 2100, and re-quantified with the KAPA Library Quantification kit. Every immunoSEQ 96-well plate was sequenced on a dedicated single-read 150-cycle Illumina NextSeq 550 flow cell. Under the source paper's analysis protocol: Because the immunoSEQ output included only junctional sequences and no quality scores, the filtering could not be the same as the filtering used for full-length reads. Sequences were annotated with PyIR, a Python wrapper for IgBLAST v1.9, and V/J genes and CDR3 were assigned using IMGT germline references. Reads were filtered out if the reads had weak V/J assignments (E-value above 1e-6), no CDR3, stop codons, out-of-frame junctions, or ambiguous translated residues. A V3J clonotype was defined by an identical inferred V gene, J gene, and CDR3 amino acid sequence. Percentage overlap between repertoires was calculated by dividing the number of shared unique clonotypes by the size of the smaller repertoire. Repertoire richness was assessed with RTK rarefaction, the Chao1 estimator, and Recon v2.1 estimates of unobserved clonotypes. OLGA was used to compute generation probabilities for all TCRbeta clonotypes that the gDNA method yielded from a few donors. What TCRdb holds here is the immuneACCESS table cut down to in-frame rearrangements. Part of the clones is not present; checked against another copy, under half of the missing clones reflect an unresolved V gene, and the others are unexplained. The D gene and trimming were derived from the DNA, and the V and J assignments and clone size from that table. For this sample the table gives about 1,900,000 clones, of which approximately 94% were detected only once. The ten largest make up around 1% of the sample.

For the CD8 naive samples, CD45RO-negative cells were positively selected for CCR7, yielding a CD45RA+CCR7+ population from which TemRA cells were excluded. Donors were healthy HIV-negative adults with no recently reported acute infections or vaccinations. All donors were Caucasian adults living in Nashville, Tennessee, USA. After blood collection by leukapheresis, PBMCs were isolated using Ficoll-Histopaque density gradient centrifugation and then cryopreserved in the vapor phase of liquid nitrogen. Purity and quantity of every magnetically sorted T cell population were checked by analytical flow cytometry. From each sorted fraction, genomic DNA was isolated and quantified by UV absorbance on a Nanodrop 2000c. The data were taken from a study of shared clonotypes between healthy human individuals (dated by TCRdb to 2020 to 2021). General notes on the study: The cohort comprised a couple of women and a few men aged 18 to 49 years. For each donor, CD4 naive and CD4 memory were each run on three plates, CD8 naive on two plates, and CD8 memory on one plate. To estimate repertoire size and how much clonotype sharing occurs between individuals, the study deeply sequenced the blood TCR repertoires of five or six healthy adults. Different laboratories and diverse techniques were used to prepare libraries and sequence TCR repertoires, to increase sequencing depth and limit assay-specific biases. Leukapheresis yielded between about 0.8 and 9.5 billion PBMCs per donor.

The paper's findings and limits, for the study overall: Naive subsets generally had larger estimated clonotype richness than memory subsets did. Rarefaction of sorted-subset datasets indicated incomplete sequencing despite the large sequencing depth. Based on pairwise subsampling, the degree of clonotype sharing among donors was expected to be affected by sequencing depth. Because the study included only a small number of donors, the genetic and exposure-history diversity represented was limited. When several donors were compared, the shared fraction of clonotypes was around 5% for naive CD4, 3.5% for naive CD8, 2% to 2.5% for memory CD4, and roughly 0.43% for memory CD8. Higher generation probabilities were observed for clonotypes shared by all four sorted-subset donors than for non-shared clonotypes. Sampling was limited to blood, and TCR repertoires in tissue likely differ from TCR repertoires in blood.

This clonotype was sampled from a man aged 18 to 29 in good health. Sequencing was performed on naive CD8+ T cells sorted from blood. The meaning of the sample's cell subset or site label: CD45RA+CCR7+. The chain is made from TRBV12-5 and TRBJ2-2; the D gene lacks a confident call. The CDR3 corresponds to CASGLVEWGTGELFF. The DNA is TGTGCTAGTGGTTTGGTCGAGTGGGGCACCGGGGAGCTGTTTTTT.